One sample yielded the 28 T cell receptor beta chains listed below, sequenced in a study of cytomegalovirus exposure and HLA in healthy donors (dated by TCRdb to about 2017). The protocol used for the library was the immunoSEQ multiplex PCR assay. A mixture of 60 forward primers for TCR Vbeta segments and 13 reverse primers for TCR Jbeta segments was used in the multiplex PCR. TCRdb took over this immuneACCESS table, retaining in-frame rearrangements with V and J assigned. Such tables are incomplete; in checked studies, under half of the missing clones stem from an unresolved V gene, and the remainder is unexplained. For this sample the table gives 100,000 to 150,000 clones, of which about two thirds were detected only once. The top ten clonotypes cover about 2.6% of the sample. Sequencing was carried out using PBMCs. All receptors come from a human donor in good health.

The CDR3 region is CASSLEGAGTGELFF. The CDR3 DNA reads TGCGCCAGCAGCTTGGAAGGCGCGGGCACCGGGGAGCTGTTTTTT. The chain carries TRBV5-1 and TRBJ2-2; TRBD2 is a possible D gene (5 bases). The CDR3 is 15 residues long. Trimming cost V 0 bases and J 4 bases, with 10 bases left between them. The germline CDR1 and CDR2 sequences are SGHRS and YFSETQ.

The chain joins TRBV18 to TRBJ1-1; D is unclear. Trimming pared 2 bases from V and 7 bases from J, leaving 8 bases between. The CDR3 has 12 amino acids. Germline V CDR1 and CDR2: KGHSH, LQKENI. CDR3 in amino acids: CASSPASLEAFF. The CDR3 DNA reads TGTGCCAGCTCACCAGCCAGTCTTGAAGCTTTCTTT.

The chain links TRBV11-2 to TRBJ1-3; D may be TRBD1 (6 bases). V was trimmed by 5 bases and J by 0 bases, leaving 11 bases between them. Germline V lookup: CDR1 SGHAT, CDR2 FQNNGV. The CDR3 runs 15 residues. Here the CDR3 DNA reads TGTGCCAGCAGCCCAACAGGGATCTCTGGAAACACCATATATTTT. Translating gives CASSPTGISGNTIYF.

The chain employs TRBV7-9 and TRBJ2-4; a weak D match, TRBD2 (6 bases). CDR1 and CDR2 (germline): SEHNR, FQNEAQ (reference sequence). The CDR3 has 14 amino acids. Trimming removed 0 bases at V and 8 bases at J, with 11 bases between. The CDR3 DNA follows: TGTGCCAGCAGCTTAGCTAGGGAGGTGGACATTCAGTACTTC. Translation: CASSLAREVDIQYF.

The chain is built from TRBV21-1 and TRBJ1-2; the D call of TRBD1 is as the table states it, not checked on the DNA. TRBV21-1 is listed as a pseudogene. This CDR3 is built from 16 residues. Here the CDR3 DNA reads TGTGCCAGCAGCCGGGACAGTTCTAGACTACGCTATGGCTACACCTTC. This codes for CASSRDSSRLRYGYTF.

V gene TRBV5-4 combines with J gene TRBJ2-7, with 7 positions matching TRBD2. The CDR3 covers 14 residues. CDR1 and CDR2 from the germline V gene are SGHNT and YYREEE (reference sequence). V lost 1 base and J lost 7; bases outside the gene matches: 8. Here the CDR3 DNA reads TGTGCCAGCAGCTTGAACGGGGGGAGGCTGGAGCAGTACTTC. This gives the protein CASSLNGGRLEQYF.

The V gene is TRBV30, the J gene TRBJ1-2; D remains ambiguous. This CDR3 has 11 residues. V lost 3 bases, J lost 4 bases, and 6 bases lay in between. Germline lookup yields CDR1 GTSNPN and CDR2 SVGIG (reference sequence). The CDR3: CAWSRSYGYTF. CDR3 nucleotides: TGTGCCTGGAGCCGGTCCTATGGCTACACCTTC.

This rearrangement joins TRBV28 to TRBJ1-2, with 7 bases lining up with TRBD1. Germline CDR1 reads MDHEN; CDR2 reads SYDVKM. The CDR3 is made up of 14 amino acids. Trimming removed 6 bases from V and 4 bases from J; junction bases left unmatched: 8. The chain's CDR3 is CASRGKGALYGYTF. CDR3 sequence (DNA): TGTGCCAGCAGGGGGAAGGGGGCCCTCTATGGCTACACCTTC.

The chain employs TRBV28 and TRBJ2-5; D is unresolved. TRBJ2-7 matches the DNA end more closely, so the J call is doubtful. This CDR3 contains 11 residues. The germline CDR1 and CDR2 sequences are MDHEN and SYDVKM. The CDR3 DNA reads TGTGCCAGCGCTGTGAGGAACGAGCAGTACTTC. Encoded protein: CASAVRNEQYF.

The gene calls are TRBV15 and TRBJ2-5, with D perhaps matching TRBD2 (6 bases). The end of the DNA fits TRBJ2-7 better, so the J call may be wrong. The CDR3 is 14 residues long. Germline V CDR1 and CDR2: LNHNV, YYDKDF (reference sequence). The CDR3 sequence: CATSREREAYEQYF. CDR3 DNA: TGTGCCACCAGCAGAGAAAGGGAGGCCTACGAGCAGTACTTC.

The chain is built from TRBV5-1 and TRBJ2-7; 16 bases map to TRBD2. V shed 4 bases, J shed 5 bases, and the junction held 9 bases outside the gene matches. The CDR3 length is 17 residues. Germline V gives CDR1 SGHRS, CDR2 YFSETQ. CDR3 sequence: CASSLGTSGGAYNEQYF. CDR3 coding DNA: TGCGCCAGCAGCCTGGGGACTAGCGGGGGGGCATACAACGAGCAGTACTTC.

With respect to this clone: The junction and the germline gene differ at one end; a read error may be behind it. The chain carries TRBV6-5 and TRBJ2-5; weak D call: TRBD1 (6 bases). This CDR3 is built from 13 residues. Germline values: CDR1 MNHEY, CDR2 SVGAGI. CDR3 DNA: TGTGCCAGCAGGTACTCGAGAATTTCACAGGGGTACTTC. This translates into CASRYSRISQGYF.

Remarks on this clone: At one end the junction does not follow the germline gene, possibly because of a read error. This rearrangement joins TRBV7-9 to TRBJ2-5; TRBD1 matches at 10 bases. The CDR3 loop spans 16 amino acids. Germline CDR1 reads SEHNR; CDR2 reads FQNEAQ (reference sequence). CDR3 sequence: CSSSLRQGAREETQYF. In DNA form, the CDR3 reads TGTTCCAGCAGCCTACGACAGGGGGCGAGGGAAGAGACCCAGTACTTC.

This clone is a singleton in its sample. The CDR3 reads CASSLNRDVYTF. The CDR3 DNA follows: TGTGCCAGCAGCCTAAACAGGGATGTCTACACCTTC. The chain couples TRBV14 to TRBJ1-2; tentative D call: TRBD1 (6 bases). V was shortened by 4 bases and J by 10 bases, with 13 bases between the two germline ends. This CDR3 has 12 residues. CDR1 and CDR2 (germline): SGHDN, FVKESK. The entire variable domain, with the rest obtained from reference TRBV14 and TRBJ1-2, is as follows: EAGVTQFPSHSVIEKGQTVTLRCDPISGHDNLYWYRRVMGKEIKFLLHFVKESKQDESGMPNNRFLAERTGGTYSTLKVQPAELEDSGVYFCASSLNRDVYTFGSGTRLTVV.

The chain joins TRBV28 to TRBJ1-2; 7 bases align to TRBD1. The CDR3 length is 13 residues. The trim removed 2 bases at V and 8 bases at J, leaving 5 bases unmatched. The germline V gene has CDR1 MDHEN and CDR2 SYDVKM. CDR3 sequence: CASSLAGTDGYTF. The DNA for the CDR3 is TGTGCCAGCAGTTTAGCCGGGACAGACGGCTACACCTTC.

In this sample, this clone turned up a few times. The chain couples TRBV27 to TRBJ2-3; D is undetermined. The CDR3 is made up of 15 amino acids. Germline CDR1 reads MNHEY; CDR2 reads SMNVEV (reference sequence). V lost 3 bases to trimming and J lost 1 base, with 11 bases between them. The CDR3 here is CASSFSPTRTDTQYF. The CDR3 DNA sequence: TGTGCCAGCAGTTTCTCGCCAACTCGCACAGATACGCAGTATTTT.

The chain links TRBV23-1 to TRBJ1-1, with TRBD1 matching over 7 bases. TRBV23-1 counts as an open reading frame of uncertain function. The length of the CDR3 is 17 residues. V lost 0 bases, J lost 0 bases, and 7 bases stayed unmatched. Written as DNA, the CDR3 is TGCGCCAGCAGTCAATCTATCCAGGGGGGTATGAACACTGAAGCTTTCTTT. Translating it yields CASSQSIQGGMNTEAFF.

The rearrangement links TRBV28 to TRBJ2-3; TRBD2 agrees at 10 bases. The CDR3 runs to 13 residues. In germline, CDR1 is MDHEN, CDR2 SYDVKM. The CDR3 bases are TGTGCGATTGAGCGGGGGGGAACAGATACGCAGTATTTT. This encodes CAIERGGTDTQYF.

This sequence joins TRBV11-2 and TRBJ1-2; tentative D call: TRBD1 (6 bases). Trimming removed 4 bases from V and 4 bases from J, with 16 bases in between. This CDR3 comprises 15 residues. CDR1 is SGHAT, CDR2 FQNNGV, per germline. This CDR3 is CASSSYREGFYGYTF. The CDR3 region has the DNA TGTGCCAGCAGCTCATACAGGGAGGGCTTCTATGGCTACACCTTC.

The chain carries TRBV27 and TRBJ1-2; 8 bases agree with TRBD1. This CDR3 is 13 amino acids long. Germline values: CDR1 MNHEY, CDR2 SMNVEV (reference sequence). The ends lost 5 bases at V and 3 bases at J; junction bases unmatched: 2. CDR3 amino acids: CASSVDRDYGYTF. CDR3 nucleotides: TGTGCCAGCAGTGTGGACAGGGACTATGGCTACACCTTC.

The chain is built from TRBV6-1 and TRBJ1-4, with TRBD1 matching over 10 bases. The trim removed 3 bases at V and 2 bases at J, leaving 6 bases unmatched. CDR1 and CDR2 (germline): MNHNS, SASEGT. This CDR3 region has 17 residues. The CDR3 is CASSESTGGFTNEKLFF. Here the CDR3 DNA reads TGTGCCAGCAGTGAGTCGACAGGGGGCTTTACTAATGAAAAACTGTTTTTT.

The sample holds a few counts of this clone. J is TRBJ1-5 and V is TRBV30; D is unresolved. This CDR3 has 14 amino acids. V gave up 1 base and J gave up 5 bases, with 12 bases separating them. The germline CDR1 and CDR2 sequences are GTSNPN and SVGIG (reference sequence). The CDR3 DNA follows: TGTGCCTGGAGTGAGGTACAGTTCGATCAGCCCCAGCATTTT. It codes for CAWSEVQFDQPQHF.

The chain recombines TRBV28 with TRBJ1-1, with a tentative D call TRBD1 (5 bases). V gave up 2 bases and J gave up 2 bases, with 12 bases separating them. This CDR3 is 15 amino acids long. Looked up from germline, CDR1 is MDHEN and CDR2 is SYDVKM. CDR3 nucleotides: TGTGCCAGCAGTTTAGTTCCGCAGGGTAACACTGAAGCTTTCTTT. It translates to CASSLVPQGNTEAFF.

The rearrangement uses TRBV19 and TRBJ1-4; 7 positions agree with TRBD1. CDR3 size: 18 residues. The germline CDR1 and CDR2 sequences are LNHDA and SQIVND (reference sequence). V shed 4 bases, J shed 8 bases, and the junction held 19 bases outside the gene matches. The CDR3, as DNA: TGTGCCAGTAGTACACAGGGGCCGGGGGCCGCTTATATGGAAAAACTGTTTTTT. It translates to CASSTQGPGAAYMEKLFF.

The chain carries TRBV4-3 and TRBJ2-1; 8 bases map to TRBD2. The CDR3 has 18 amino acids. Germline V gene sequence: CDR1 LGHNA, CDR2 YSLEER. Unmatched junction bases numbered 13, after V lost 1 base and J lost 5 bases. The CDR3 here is CASSQASDLAGPNNEQFF. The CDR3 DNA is TGCGCCAGCAGCCAAGCTTCTGACTTAGCGGGGCCGAACAATGAGCAGTTCTTC.

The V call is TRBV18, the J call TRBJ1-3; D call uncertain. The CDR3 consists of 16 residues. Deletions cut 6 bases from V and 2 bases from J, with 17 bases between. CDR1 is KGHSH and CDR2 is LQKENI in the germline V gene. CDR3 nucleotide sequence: TGTGCCAGCTCCCCCCATGAATATGGGCCTGGAAACACCATATATTTT. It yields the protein CASSPHEYGPGNTIYF.

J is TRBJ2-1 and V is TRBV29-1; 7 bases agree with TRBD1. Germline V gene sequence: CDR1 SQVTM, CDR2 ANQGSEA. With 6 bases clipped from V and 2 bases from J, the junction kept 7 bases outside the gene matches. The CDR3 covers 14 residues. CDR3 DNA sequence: TGCAGCGTCCCAGGCAGGGGGACCTACAATGAGCAGTTCTTC. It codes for CSVPGRGTYNEQFF.

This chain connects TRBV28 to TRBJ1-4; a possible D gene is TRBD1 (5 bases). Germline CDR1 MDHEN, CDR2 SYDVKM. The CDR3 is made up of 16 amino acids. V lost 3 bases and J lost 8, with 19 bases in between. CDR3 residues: CASSFDAGGVSEKLFF. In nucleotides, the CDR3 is TGTGCCAGCAGTTTCGATGCGGGGGGAGTGAGCGAAAAACTGTTTTTT.